This TCR beta chain was recovered during a study of beta chain features in type 1 diabetes (dated by TCRdb to the late 2010s). As for the study more broadly: Patients and healthy donors did not differ in mean age, gender distribution, total cell number or subset yield. Regulatory and stem cell-like memory subsets were isolated from only 8 patients and about eight healthy donors, whereas naive and central memory subsets came from all 30 or so donors. In the study, recently diagnosed type 1 diabetes patients and matched healthy donors were compared on the TCRB repertoires of their sorted circulating CD4+ T cell subsets. A total of roughly 100 million sorted cells were examined across all samples, and the number of cells per subset was strongly correlated with RNA yield. What the study reported, not specific to this receptor: Shorter templates might have been favored by PCR, but patient and control samples were amplified and corrected together, so both groups would have been affected equally by any skew. Because cDNA was sequenced instead of genomic DNA, highly expressing activated cells could be over-represented, though the groups showed no difference in activation or CD3 levels. At VDJ recombination sites, patients with type 1 diabetes made fewer insertions and deleted more nucleotides, a pattern implying thymic rearrangement abnormalities. The naive, central memory and regulatory TCRB repertoires appeared to resemble one another more closely among patients than among healthy donors. Type 1 diabetes patients showed a moderate but significant shortening of TCRB CDR3 length in all four CD4+ subsets. Because the HLA sub-analyses included only small numbers of individuals, any influence of HLA type on TCRB rearrangement was left unresolved.

The entire isolated RNA was reverse transcribed using the High Capacity cDNA Reverse Transcription Kit, and thus expressed TCRB transcripts were sequenced. Deep immunoSEQ sequencing was applied to naive, central memory and regulatory T cell samples, giving an average of approximately 4 million total reads per sample. Sorted cells were lysed in RLT buffer, and RNA was extracted using DNase-treated RNeasy Micro or Mini kits according to cell number. Each cell subset was processed separately to prevent cross-contamination, with patient and healthy donor samples processed together. The immunoSEQ multiplex PCR was used to amplify TCRB sequences from cDNA, yielding 87-bp fragments that span the CDR3 region. Amplicons were sequenced on the Illumina HiSeq platform. As for how the authors treated the data: PCR bias was computationally corrected using synthetic template baselines, reads within Hamming distance 2 were collapsed, and singletons that could not be merged were discarded. Reads were aligned to IMGT to assign V, D and J genes, CDR3 length, and insertions or deletions at six rearrangement sites. Within each subset, clonotype counts were normalized to sorted cell number, after which true diversity and Gini coefficients were computed with the tcR R package. The overlap coefficient, calculated on TCRB nucleotide sequences, was used to measure repertoire sharing. This immuneACCESS table, as held by TCRdb, lists in-frame sequences with V and J called but not all clones. Of the missing ones, under half trace to an unresolved V gene in checked studies; the others have no known cause. From that table come the V and J calls and clone size; the DNA was used to work out D and trimming. For this sample there are some 350,000 clones; 9.6% appear just once. The ten most abundant clones make up about 0.6% of the sample.

CDR1 and CDR2, looked up from the germline V gene, are SGHAT and FQNNGV. V is shortened by 5 bases, J by 6 bases, and the region joining them spans 17 bases. The CDR3 has 15 amino acids, counting the end cysteine and phenylalanine. CDR3 DNA is the only sequence kept; it has 45 bases, read in frame from the first base. As regards this clone: No cognate antigen has been identified for it. Base qualities are missing; no much larger clone stands one base away.

Each donor gave one peripheral blood draw, roughly 0.12 L on average, collected into heparinised tubes. Using a panel that included CD45RO, CCR7, CD25, CD127, CD95 and CD27, naive, central memory, regulatory and stem cell-like memory CD4+ T cells were sorted on a BD FACSAria II. All sorted populations exceeded 98% purity. PBMCs were isolated immediately by Lymphoprep density gradient centrifugation and stained directly without culture. To minimize batch effects, samples were stained and sorted in pairs, one healthy donor with one patient per experiment. This receptor was identified in a man aged 25 to 40 with type 1 diabetes. The rearrangement combines TRBV11-2 with TRBJ2-1; the D region possibly corresponds to TRBD2 (6 bases align). The sample consisted of central memory CD4+ T cells from blood. The CDR3 has the sequence CASSPRLGGRNEQFF. The sequenced DNA: TGTGCCAGCAGCCCTCGACTAGGTGGGCGCAATGAGCAGTTCTTC.